This T cell receptor beta chain comes out of a study of cytomegalovirus exposure and HLA in healthy donors. The study, taken as a whole, reports: A later analysis found first-cohort TCR clusters tended to co-occur in the 100 to 150 validation repertoires.

Concerning this clone itself: Antigen specificity is unknown.

The germline V gene encodes CDR1 SSHAT and CDR2 FNYEAQ (reference sequence). The junction had 6 bases not matched to a gene; V was cut back by 1 base and J by 3 bases. The CDR3 totals 15 residues. Data came from immunoSEQ multiplex PCR; TCRdb stores just in-frame clones and leaves some out. The profile shows over 200,000 clones, roughly 91% of them singletons. The J gene is TRBJ2-7, the V gene TRBV7-7, with TRBD2 matching 7 bases. The sequenced sample consisted of PBMCs. The TCR sequence derives from a woman in her twenties or thirties in good health and CMV-seronegative. The CDR3 nucleotides are TGTGCCAGCAGCTTAGGACTAGCTGGCGACTACGAGCAGTACTTC. It codes for CASSLGLAGDYEQYF.